This T cell receptor (beta chain) stems from a study of CD8+ T cells in alopecia areata. Study in general: For the treated group, dosing was oral tofacitinib at 5 to 10 mg twice daily.

Study results and limitations: Affected scalp, especially in alopecia totalis/universalis, had a higher clonality than normal scalp did. Between patients, shared TCR sequences were less clear than in mice. This was possibly due in part to HLA diversity in the patient population.

Alopecia areata patients had lesional scalp punch biopsies and peripheral blood taken from them. Details on this clone: Antigen: not known.

TCR sequencing used cDNA made by reverse transcription of extracted RNA. TCRdb's copy holds only in-frame clones and misses some; the assay was immunoSEQ multiplex PCR. The table lists under 75,000 clones, about 44% of them singletons. Germline CDR1 and CDR2: SGDLS and YYNGEE. The CDR3 has 14 residues. The J segment lost 6 bases and the V segment lost 1 base, leaving 5 bases of the junction unmatched. This TCR was recovered from a human donor with alopecia areata. The chain couples TRBV9 to TRBJ2-7; 9 positions match TRBD2. Source: CD8+ T cells sorted from blood, taken at week 0. The CDR3 protein is CASSVSSGSREQYF. The CDR3 nucleotides are TGTGCCAGCAGCGTAAGTAGCGGGAGTCGCGAGCAGTACTTC.